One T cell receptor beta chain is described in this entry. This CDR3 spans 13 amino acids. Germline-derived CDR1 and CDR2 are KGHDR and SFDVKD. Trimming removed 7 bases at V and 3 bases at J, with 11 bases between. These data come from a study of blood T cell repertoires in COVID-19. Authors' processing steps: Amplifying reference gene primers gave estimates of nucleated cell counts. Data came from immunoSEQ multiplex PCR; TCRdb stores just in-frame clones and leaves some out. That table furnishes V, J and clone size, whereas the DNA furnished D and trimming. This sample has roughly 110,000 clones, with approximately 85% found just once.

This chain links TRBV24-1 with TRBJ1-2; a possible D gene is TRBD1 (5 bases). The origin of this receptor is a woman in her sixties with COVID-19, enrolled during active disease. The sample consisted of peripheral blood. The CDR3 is CATSLGEDYGYTF. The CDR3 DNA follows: TGTGCCACCAGCTTAGGGGAGGACTATGGCTACACCTTC.